This section outlines one T cell receptor beta chain sequence together with its context. MiXCR was run by TCRdb on the RT-PCR reads, yielding one entry per CDR3 protein. In the table there are approximately 200,000 distinct CDR3 sequences, more than 35% of which are singletons. This sample was included in a study of patients and donors after allogeneic stem cell transplantation. The TCR comes from a human donor who was either an allogeneic HSCT recipient or a stem cell or donor lymphocyte infusion donor (not recorded which). It is not recorded whose cells these are; they may come from a transplant donor. The sequencing input was blood, either unsorted or a sorted T cell fraction (not recorded which).

Here the CDR3 reads CASSYSTGIEAFF. The CDR3 DNA follows: TGTGCCAGCAGTTATTCGACAGGGATTGAAGCTTTCTTT. The genes are TRBV6-5 and TRBJ1-1; TRBD1 agrees at 7 bases. CDR3 length equals 13 residues. In germline, CDR1 is MNHEY, CDR2 SVGAGI. The V and J ends lost 3 bases and 7 bases, in that order; junction bases with no gene match: 5.